This T cell receptor beta chain derives from a study of T cells in Graves' hyperthyroidism and ophthalmopathy. Study results and caveats: Researchers report that a 13 V-J model separated ophthalmopathy from stable hyperthyroidism. Researchers found most expanded thyroid clonotypes above 0.001 in blood as well.

The CDR3 extends over 15 amino acids. CDR1 DFQATT and CDR2 SNEGSKA come from the germline V gene (reference sequence). V was clipped by 5 bases and J by 3 bases, with 17 bases between them. Researchers took RNA transcripts and amplified the TCR beta CDR3 regions from them. The TCR CDR3 first-round RT-PCR relied on the HTBI primer set. TCRdb analysed the multiplex PCR reads with MiXCR anew, one entry per CDR3 protein. The profile shows some 690,000 distinct CDR3 sequences, approximately 15% of them singletons. In patients aged 18 to 65, hyperthyroidism was newly diagnosed, with duration under 2 months. A word on this clonotype: Its specificity is not known.

The sequencing sample was made of blood. The sequence was collected from a man aged 50 to 60 with Graves' hyperthyroidism. The rearrangement joins TRBV20-1 to TRBJ1-5, with D tentatively TRBD1 (5 bases). CDR3 bases: TGCAGTGCTGACGCCCCTTTTGGGACCAATCAGCCCCAGCATTTT. Translated: CSADAPFGTNQPQHF.